The 22 T cell receptor beta chains reported below all come from one sample, sequenced in a study of T cells after yellow fever vaccination. A single record per CDR3 protein comes from TCRdb applying MiXCR to the 5' RACE reads. The repertoire has just under 85,000 distinct CDR3 sequences, 10% to 15% of them found once; the top ten carry about 22%. Specimen: CD8+ T cells not binding an NS4B(214-222) dextramer, sorted from PBMCs, collected approximately 20 days after the first yellow fever vaccination. The receptor source for this set is a man in his late teens or twenties who received the YFV17D yellow fever vaccine.

This clonotype was seen a handful of times. V and J are TRBV5-1 and TRBJ1-5; D remains unclear. V was shortened by 6 bases and J by 0 bases, with 13 bases between the two germline ends. CDR3 size: 15 residues. CDR1 SGHRS and CDR2 YFSETQ come from the germline V gene. The CDR3 region is CASKLTSYSNQPQHF. The CDR3 DNA follows: TGCGCCAGCAAACTTACAAGCTATAGCAATCAGCCCCAGCATTTT. The variable domain in full, completed from reference TRBV5-1 and TRBJ1-5, reads KAGVTQTPRYLIKTRGQQVTLSCSPISGHRSVSWYQQTPGQGLQFLFEYFSETQRNKGNFPGRFSGRQFSNSRSEMNVSTLELGDSALYLCASKLTSYSNQPQHFGDGTRLSIL.

This clonotype was seen repeatedly, ten times or more. The chain uses TRBV4-3 and TRBJ2-7; D call uncertain. Germline V gives CDR1 LGHNA, CDR2 YSLEER. This CDR3 comprises 13 residues. V lost 0 bases and J lost 2, with 5 bases in between. In DNA form, the CDR3 reads TGCGCCAGCAGCCAAGAACGGGCCTACGAGCAGTACTTC. It codes for CASSQERAYEQYF.

This clonotype was seen only a few times. This chain uses TRBV2 with TRBJ1-5; D gene ambiguous. Germline values: CDR1 SNHLY, CDR2 FYNNEI. V lost 6 bases to trimming and J lost 5 bases, with 17 bases between them. CDR3 length equals 15 residues. The CDR3 DNA follows: TGTGCCAGCAGGGAGCGAGGGAATGAGGATCAGCCCCAGCATTTT. As protein: CASRERGNEDQPQHF. The full variable domain, completed using reference TRBV2 and TRBJ1-5, is EPEVTQTPSHQVTQMGQEVILRCVPISNHLYFYWYRQILGQKVEFLVSFYNNEISEKSEIFDDQFSVERPDGSNFTLKIRSTKLEDSAMYFCASRERGNEDQPQHFGDGTRLSIL.

This sequence joins TRBV7-9 and TRBJ2-7; 8 bases agree with TRBD1. Germline V gene data show CDR1 as SEHNR and CDR2 as FQNEAQ (reference sequence). V shed 7 bases, J shed 2 bases, and the junction held 13 bases outside the gene matches. This CDR3 has 16 amino acids. DNA of the CDR3: TGTGCCAGCAACTTCGCCCTTCCGGGACAGGCCTACGAGCAGTACGTC. Its protein product is CASNFALPGQAYEQYV.

The V gene is TRBV13, the J gene TRBJ2-7, with a tentative D call TRBD1 (6 bases). V lost 6 bases, J lost 0 bases, and 9 bases lay in between. The length of the CDR3 is 13 residues. Germline CDR1 reads PRHDT; CDR2 reads FYEKMQ (reference sequence). CDR3 sequence: CASSSGHSYEQYF. The CDR3 coding sequence is TGTGCCAGCAGTTCGGGACACTCCTACGAGCAGTACTTC.

The gene calls are TRBV4-3 and TRBJ2-1; D tentatively fits TRBD1 or TRBD2 (6 bases each). Germline-derived CDR1 and CDR2 are LGHNA and YSLEER. The V end was cut by 0 bases, the J end by 4 bases, with 10 bases between. The CDR3 extends over 15 amino acids. DNA of the CDR3: TGCGCCAGCAGCCAAGATCAGGGGAGGTACAATGAGCAGTTCTTC. Its protein product is CASSQDQGRYNEQFF.

This clonotype is medium-sized by share. V usage is TRBV2 and J usage is TRBJ2-3, with D uncertain. V was cut by 1 base and J by 6 bases, with 11 bases left in between. Germline V lookup: CDR1 SNHLY, CDR2 FYNNEI. CDR3 length equals 14 residues. CDR3 loop: CASSEVPGWDTQYF. CDR3 DNA sequence: TGTGCCAGCAGTGAAGTGCCAGGATGGGATACGCAGTATTTT.

There are a few counts of this clonotype. The chain combines TRBV6-2 or TRBV6-3 with TRBJ1-2, with 12 positions matching TRBD1. After removal of 8 bases from V and 0 bases from J, the junction contained 7 bases not matched to a gene. CDR1 and CDR2 from the germline V gene are MNHEY and SVGEGT. The CDR3 runs 16 residues. CDR3 bases: TGTGCCAGCGCCGGGACAGGGGGCCATGCTAACTATGGCTACACCTTC. Encoded protein: CASAGTGGHANYGYTF.

This rearrangement joins TRBV6-5 to TRBJ1-5; a weak D match, TRBD1 (6 bases). This CDR3 is built from 14 residues. V was clipped by 0 bases and J by 5 bases, with 8 bases between them. Germline CDR1 MNHEY, CDR2 SVGAGI. CDR3 in amino acids: CASSYSRGYQPQHF. In nucleotides, the CDR3 is TGTGCCAGCAGTTACTCGAGGGGGTATCAGCCCCAGCATTTT.

The chain combines TRBV25-1 with TRBJ2-2; the D gene is possibly TRBD2 (6 bases). CDR3 length equals 13 residues. The germline CDR1 and CDR2 sequences are MGHDK and SYGVNS. Deletions cut 5 bases from V and 6 bases from J, with 10 bases between. The CDR3 sequence: CASSWGVAGELFF. Written as DNA, the CDR3 is TGTGCCAGCAGTTGGGGGGTTGCCGGGGAGCTGTTTTTT.

There are a few counts of this clonotype. The V gene is TRBV20-1, the J gene TRBJ2-5, with D tentatively TRBD1 (6 bases). The CDR3 contains 15 residues. CDR1 DFQATT and CDR2 SNEGSKA come from the germline V gene (reference sequence). Deletions cut 6 bases from V and 7 bases from J, with 24 bases between. CDR3 bases: TGCAGTGCCTCAACCGAGACAGGAAATGGTGTGACCCAGTACTTC. Its protein is CSASTETGNGVTQYF.

V gene TRBV4-1 combines with J gene TRBJ1-1, with D hard to call. Looked up from germline, CDR1 is MGHRA and CDR2 is YSYEKL. The CDR3 has 14 residues. V shed 1 base and J shed 0 bases, with 6 bases lying between them. CDR3: CASSQVSLNTEAFF. CDR3 sequence (DNA): TGCGCCAGCAGCCAAGTCTCCTTGAACACTGAAGCTTTCTTT.

The table lists this clonotype with a few counts. This rearrangement joins TRBV27 to TRBJ2-3, with D perhaps TRBD2 (5 bases). The CDR3 sequence is 14 residues long. Between the trimmed V and J ends, which lost 4 bases and 6 bases, there was a span of 14 bases. Looked up from germline, CDR1 is MNHEY and CDR2 is SMNVEV (reference sequence). The CDR3 loop reads CASSSGGGLDTQYF. DNA of the CDR3: TGTGCCAGCAGTTCTGGAGGCGGGCTGGATACGCAGTATTTT.

The V gene is TRBV10-3, the J gene TRBJ1-4; D remains unclear. The V gene lost 0 bases and the J gene lost 6 bases, with 5 bases spanning the gap. CDR3 size: 13 residues. Germline V gene sequence: CDR1 ENHRY, CDR2 SYGVKD. The CDR3 sequence: CAISESSYEKLFF. CDR3 coding DNA: TGTGCCATCAGTGAGTCAAGTTATGAAAAACTGTTTTTT.

This clonotype has just a few counts. The CDR3 bases are TGTGCCAGCAGCTTGGTAGGGGGGGTCTCCTACAATGAGCAGTTCTTC. This translates into CASSLVGGVSYNEQFF. The chain links TRBV7-6 to TRBJ2-1, with D perhaps matching TRBD2 (7 bases). V gave up 3 bases and J gave up 0 bases, with 12 bases separating them. Germline V CDR1 and CDR2: SGHVS, FNYEAQ. The CDR3 contains 16 residues. The full variable domain, completed using reference TRBV7-6 and TRBJ2-1, is GAGVSQSPRYKVTKRGQDVALRCDPISGHVSLYWYRQALGQGPEFLTYFNYEAQQDKSGLPNDRFSAERPEGSISTLTIQRTEQRDSAMYRCASSLVGGVSYNEQFFGPGTRLTVL.

Concerning this clonotype itself: Germline and junction disagree at one end, which may indicate a read error. The chain links TRBV9 to TRBJ2-1; D is perhaps TRBD1 or TRBD2 (5 bases each). In germline, CDR1 is SGDLS, CDR2 YYNGEE. The CDR3 extends over 16 amino acids. CDR3 residues: CASSVRPGGGGNEQFF. The DNA for the CDR3 is TGTGCTAGCAGCGTACGGCCCGGCGGTGGGGGAAATGAGCAGTTCTTC.

The genes are TRBV7-2 and TRBJ2-2; 10 nucleotides match TRBD1. Germline loops: CDR1 SGHTA, CDR2 FQGNSA. J gave up 5 bases and V 8 bases, and 5 bases lay outside the gene matches. There are 14 residues in the CDR3. For the CDR3, the DNA is TGTGCCAGCCCCGGGACAGGGGAAACCGGGGAGCTGTTTTTT. Residues: CASPGTGETGELFF.

The CDR3 loop reads CASSSSSDLTTGELFF. CDR3 DNA sequence: TGTGCCAGCAGTTCATCGAGTGACCTGACCACCGGGGAGCTGTTTTTT. The V gene is TRBV27, the J gene TRBJ2-2; no definite D call. The germline gives CDR1 MNHEY, CDR2 SMNVEV (reference sequence). This CDR3 comprises 16 residues. Trimming removed 4 bases at V and 4 bases at J, with 16 bases between.

This clonotype was seen a single time. This chain joins TRBV5-4 and TRBJ1-2; perhaps TRBD1 as D (6 bases). V was trimmed by 4 bases and J by 8 bases, leaving 24 bases between them. This CDR3 has 16 amino acids. Germline V gene data show CDR1 as SGHNT and CDR2 as YYREEE (reference sequence). The DNA for the CDR3 is TGTGCCAGCAGCCAGCGGACAGAGTCGTTTCTTAGGGGCTACACCTTC. It codes for CASSQRTESFLRGYTF.

The V and J genes are TRBV9 and TRBJ2-3; D is uncertain. CDR3 length: 17 amino acids. Germline V gene lookup returns CDR1 SGDLS and CDR2 YYNGEE. With 3 bases removed from V and 1 base from J, the gap between germline ends came to 18 bases. The CDR3 region is CASSGDDQRWGTDTQYF. Here the CDR3 DNA reads TGTGCCAGCAGCGGAGATGATCAGCGCTGGGGCACAGATACGCAGTATTTT.

This rearrangement joins TRBV29-1 to TRBJ1-2; no definite D call. Germline CDR1 and CDR2: SQVTM and ANQGSEA. The CDR3 extends over 9 amino acids. V was clipped by 6 bases and J by 3 bases, with 2 bases between them. CDR3 coding DNA: TGCAGCGTCGACTATGGCTACACCTTC. This codes for CSVDYGYTF.

This clonotype was counted between two and nine times. The chain uses TRBV27 and TRBJ1-2; 7 positions agree with TRBD1. V was pared by 8 bases and J by 6 bases, with 9 bases of the junction left unmatched. CDR1 and CDR2 from the germline V gene are MNHEY and SMNVEV (reference sequence). CDR3 length equals 13 residues. CDR3 sequence (DNA): TGTGCCAGCGGATCCAGGGGGTTTGATGGCTACACCTTC. It codes for CASGSRGFDGYTF.